Included here is one T cell receptor (beta chain) sequence, with context. The antigen is undetermined. The data belong to a study of T cell responses to AZD1222 COVID-19 vaccine. Study overall: Pooling of second doses given at about 4 or about 12 weeks was done.

Using immunoSEQ multiplex PCR, the repertoire was profiled, and TCRdb retains in-frame clones only, with some absent. The data contain over 80,000 clones, approximately 92% of them singletons. Study-wide points: Spike was spanned by vaccine-associated CD4 TCRs, which were dominant at 160-218 and 743-854. Reports say nearly half of spike-specific TCRs go after unmutated variant regions.

This TCR was sampled from an adult in good health. The input for sequencing was peripheral blood, taken on day 0 of AZD1222 vaccination.

CDR3 nucleotide sequence: TGTGCCAGCAGTGGGCGGACAGGGGAGAGCTCCTACAATGAGCAGTTCTTC. Its protein product is CASSGRTGESSYNEQFF. The rearrangement links TRBV28 to TRBJ2-1; 9 nucleotides agree with TRBD1. CDR1 and CDR2 (germline): MDHEN, SYDVKM. This CDR3 has 17 amino acids. The junction had 8 bases not matched to a gene; V was cut back by 5 bases and J by 0 bases.